This TCR beta chain was recorded in a study of blood T cell repertoires in COVID-19. Original processing methods: It was from reference gene primer amplification that nucleated cell counts were estimated. The data were produced by immunoSEQ multiplex PCR, yet TCRdb's version contains in-frame clones alone and is incomplete. Clone size and the V and J calls come from that table; the DNA yielded D and trimming. The table has roughly 150,000 clones, 65% to 85% seen once. The CDR3 is 15 residues long. From germline, CDR1 is ENHRY and CDR2 SYGVKD. J was trimmed by 6 bases and V by 8 bases; bases with no gene match: 10. Those who participated ranged in age from roughly 18 to 90 years and resided in about two dozen US areas. Cohorts were based on clinical histories the participants reported.

This clonotype was obtained from a man in his sixties or seventies who had been exposed to COVID-19. The V and J genes are TRBV10-3 and TRBJ1-5; 10 bases fit TRBD1. The sequencing sample was made of PBMCs or T cells enriched from blood (not recorded which). CDR3 in amino acids: CAIGSGTGDGQPQHF. CDR3 in DNA: TGTGCCATCGGGTCCGGGACAGGGGACGGTCAGCCCCAGCATTTT.